The 4 T cell receptor beta chains below come from one sample, sequenced in a study of early T cells in non-severe SARS-CoV-2 infection. TCRdb re-called the 5' RACE reads through MiXCR, storing one row per CDR3 protein. The sample lists 25,000 to 30,000 distinct CDR3 sequences; 4% to 5.5% were seen once. Sequenced input: whole blood. These receptors originate from an adult who was a healthcare worker with PCR-confirmed SARS-CoV-2 infection or an uninfected control (not recorded which).

This clonotype was counted ten times or more. The chain combines TRBV7-9 with TRBJ2-5; D may be TRBD1 or TRBD2 (5 bases each). The germline V gene encodes CDR1 SEHNR and CDR2 FQNEAQ (reference sequence). The CDR3 length is 13 residues. V lost 5 bases to trimming and J lost 5 bases, with 12 bases between them. In DNA form, the CDR3 reads TGTGCCAGCAGCGTTGGGACCACCGAGACCCAGTACTTC. Its protein product is CASSVGTTETQYF.

CDR3 nucleotides: TGCAGCGTTGCCCTAGTAATGACAGATACGCAGTATTTT. This gives the protein CSVALVMTDTQYF. The chain joins TRBV29-1 to TRBJ2-3, with D uncertain. The germline CDR1 and CDR2 sequences are SQVTM and ANQGSEA. This CDR3 is 13 amino acids long. Between the trimmed V and J ends, which lost 4 bases and 3 bases, there was a span of 11 bases.

This clonotype appeared many times. This chain joins TRBV20-1 and TRBJ2-3; 12 bases agree with TRBD2. The germline CDR1 and CDR2 sequences are DFQATT and SNEGSKA (reference sequence). The CDR3 has 19 residues. With 0 bases clipped from V and 0 bases from J, the junction kept 10 bases outside the gene matches. CDR3 sequence reads: CSARDRTSGASPSTDTQYF. The DNA for the CDR3 is TGCAGTGCTAGAGATCGGACTAGCGGGGCGTCCCCTAGCACAGATACGCAGTATTTT.

The table lists this clonotype with many counts. This sequence joins TRBV4-2 and TRBJ1-3; a weak D match, TRBD1 (6 bases). Trimming took off 1 base at V and 1 base at J, with 17 bases between the two ends. Germline lookup yields CDR1 LGHNA and CDR2 YNFKEQ. CDR3 size: 18 residues. The CDR3 spells CASSQVGGGSVSGNTIYF. DNA of the CDR3: TGTGCCAGCAGCCAAGTTGGGGGGGGCTCGGTATCTGGAAACACCATATATTTT.